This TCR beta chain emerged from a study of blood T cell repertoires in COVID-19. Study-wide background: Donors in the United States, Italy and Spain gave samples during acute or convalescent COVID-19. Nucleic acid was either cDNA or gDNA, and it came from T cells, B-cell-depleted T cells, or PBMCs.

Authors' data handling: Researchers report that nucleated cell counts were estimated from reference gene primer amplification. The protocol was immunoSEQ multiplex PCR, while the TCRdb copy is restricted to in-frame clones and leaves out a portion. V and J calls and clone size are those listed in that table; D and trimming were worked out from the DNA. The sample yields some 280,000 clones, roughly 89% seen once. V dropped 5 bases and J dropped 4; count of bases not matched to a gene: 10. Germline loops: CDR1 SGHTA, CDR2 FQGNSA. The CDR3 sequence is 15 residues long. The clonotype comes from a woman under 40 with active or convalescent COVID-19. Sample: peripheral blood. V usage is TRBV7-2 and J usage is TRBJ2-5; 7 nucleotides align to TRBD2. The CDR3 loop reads CASSPTSSSAETQYF. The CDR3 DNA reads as TGTGCCAGCAGCCCGACTAGCAGTTCGGCAGAGACCCAGTACTTC.